This TCR beta chain is from a study of T cells after yellow fever vaccination. TCRdb used MiXCR to reprocess the 5' RACE reads, holding one entry per CDR3 protein. In the table there are under 600,000 distinct CDR3 sequences, 20% to 25% of which are singletons. Only a few counts were recorded for this clonotype. This TCR was recovered from a man aged 18 to 35 who received the YFV17D yellow fever vaccine. The sample in question was PBMCs, obtained approximately 20 days after the first yellow fever vaccination.

CDR3 sequence: CASSPHDVGFADTQYF. The CDR3 coding sequence is TGTGCCAGCAGTCCCCACGATGTGGGGTTTGCAGATACGCAGTATTTT. This chain connects TRBV12-3 or TRBV12-4 to TRBJ2-3, with D unresolved. The ends were cut back, 5 bases at V and 4 bases at J, with 19 bases in the middle. The CDR3 consists of 16 residues.